These 5 T cell receptor beta chains came from one sample sequenced in a study of T cell responses to AZD1222 COVID-19 vaccine. Data came from immunoSEQ multiplex PCR; TCRdb stores just in-frame clones and leaves some out. The repertoire has 70,000 to 90,000 clones, 89% of them found once; the top ten carry about 2.2%. The specimen was peripheral blood, collected on day 0 of AZD1222 vaccination. All receptors derive from an adult in good health.

The rearrangement links TRBV3-1 (or the pseudogene TRBV3-2) to TRBJ1-1; a possible D gene is TRBD1 (5 bases). Trimming stripped 1 base from V and 8 bases from J, with 11 bases between. The CDR3 runs 13 residues. Germline CDR1 LGHDT, CDR2 YNNKEL (reference sequence). CDR3: CASSQVTRDEAFF. CDR3 nucleotides: TGTGCCAGCAGCCAAGTAACCCGGGACGAAGCTTTCTTT.

The V and J genes are TRBV7-9 and TRBJ2-7, with D maybe TRBD2 (5 bases). CDR3 size: 12 residues. V dropped 5 bases and J dropped 7 bases, with 12 bases sitting between them. Germline V gene data show CDR1 as SEHNR and CDR2 as FQNEAQ (reference sequence). The CDR3 loop is CASSPIRGEQYF. The CDR3 DNA follows: TGTGCCAGCAGCCCTATCCGGGGAGAGCAGTACTTC.

The chain has TRBV10-2 and TRBJ2-2; D gene uncertain. The CDR3 consists of 11 residues. V dropped 8 bases and J dropped 3 bases, with 4 bases sitting between them. Looked up from germline, CDR1 is WSHSY and CDR2 is SAAADI. This CDR3 reads CASRYTGELFF. In DNA, the CDR3 is TGCGCCAGCCGCTACACCGGGGAGCTGTTTTTT.

The chain uses TRBV14 and TRBJ1-1; D possibly corresponds to TRBD1 (6 bases). CDR1 SGHDN and CDR2 FVKESK come from the germline V gene. Trimming took 1 base from V and 3 from J, leaving 9 bases between them. This CDR3 spans 14 amino acids. CDR3 sequence (DNA): TGTGCCAGCAGCCAAGTAGGGGGTTACACTGAAGCTTTCTTT. The encoded protein is CASSQVGGYTEAFF.

This rearrangement joins TRBV5-6 to TRBJ2-1, with 12 bases aligning to TRBD2. The CDR3 length is 16 residues. The V gene end was trimmed by 3 bases and the J gene end by 4 bases; junction bases not matched to a gene: 5. From germline, CDR1 is SGHDT and CDR2 YYEEEE. CDR3 bases: TGTGCCAGCAGCTATCTGACTAGCGGGGGATACAATGAGCAGTTCTTC. Residues: CASSYLTSGGYNEQFF.